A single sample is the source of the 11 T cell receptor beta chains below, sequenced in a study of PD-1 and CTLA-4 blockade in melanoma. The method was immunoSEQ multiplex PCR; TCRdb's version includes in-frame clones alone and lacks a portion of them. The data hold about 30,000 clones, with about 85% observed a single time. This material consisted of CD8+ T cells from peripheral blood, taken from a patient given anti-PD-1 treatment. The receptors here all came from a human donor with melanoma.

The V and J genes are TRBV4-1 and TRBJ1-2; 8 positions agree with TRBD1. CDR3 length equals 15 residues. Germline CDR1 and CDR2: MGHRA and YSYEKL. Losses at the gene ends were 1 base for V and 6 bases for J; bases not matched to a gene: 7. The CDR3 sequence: CASSQAQGAEDGYTF. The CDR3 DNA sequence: TGCGCCAGCAGCCAAGCTCAGGGGGCAGAGGATGGCTACACCTTC.

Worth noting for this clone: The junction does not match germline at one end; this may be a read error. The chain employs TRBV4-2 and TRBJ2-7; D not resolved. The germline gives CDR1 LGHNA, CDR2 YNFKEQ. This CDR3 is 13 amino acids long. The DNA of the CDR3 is TGTGCCAGCAGCCAAGATCCGGGTACCCTATACGCTTTC. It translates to CASSQDPGTLYAF.

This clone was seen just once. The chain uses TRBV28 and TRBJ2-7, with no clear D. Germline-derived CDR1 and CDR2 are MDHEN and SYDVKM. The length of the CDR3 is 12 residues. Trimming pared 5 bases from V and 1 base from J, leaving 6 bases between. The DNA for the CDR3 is TGTGCCAGCAGTGCCAGGTCCTACGAGCAGTACTTC. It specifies CASSARSYEQYF.

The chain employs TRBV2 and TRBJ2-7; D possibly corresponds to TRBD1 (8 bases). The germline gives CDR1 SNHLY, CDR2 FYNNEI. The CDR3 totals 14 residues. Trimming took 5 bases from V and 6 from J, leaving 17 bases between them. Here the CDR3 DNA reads TGTGCCAGCAGTCCAGACAGCGGGACAGGCGAGCAGTACTTC. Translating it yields CASSPDSGTGEQYF.

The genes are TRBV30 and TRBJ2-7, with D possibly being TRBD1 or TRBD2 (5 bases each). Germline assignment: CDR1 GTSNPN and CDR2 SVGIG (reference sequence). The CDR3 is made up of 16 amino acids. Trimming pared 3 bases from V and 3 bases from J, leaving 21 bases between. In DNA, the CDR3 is TGTGCCTGGAGAACCTCGACCGGGGCCCCCCACTACGAGCAGTACTTC. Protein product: CAWRTSTGAPHYEQYF.

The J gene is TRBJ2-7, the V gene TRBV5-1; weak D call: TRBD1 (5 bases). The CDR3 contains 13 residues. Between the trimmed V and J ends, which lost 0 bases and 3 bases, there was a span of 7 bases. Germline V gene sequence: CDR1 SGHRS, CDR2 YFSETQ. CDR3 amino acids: CASSLGGLYEQYF. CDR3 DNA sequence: TGCGCCAGCAGCTTGGGGGGCCTCTACGAGCAGTACTTC.

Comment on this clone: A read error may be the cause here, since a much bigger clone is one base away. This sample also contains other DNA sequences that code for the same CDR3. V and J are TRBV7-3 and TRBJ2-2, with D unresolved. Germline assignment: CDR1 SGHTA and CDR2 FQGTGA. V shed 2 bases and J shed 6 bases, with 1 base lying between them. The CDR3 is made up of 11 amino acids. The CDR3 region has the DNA TGTGCCAGCAGCTTATCCGGGGAGCTGTTTTTT. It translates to CASSLSGELFF. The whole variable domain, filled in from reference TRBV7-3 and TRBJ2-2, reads GAGVSQTPSNKVTEKGKYVELRCDPISGHTALYWYRQSLGQGPEFLIYFQGTGAADDSGLPNDRFFAVRPEGSVSTLKIQRTERGDSAVYLCASSLSGELFFGEGSRLTVL.

Written as DNA, the CDR3 is TGTGCCAGCAGACCCCTTAAAAGCCAGCCCCAGCATTTT. Translating gives CASRPLKSQPQHF. V usage is TRBV6-5 and J usage is TRBJ1-5; D unresolved. V lost 6 bases and J 7 bases, leaving 13 bases between the germline ends. The CDR3 runs to 13 residues. Germline-derived CDR1 and CDR2 are MNHEY and SVGAGI.

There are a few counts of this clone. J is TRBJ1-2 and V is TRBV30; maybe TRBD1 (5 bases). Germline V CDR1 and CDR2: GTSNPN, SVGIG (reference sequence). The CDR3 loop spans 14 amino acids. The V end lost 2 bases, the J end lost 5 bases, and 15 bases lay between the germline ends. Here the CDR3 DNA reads TGTGCCTGGAGTCAGGGCCCGTCCTCTTATGGCTACACCTTC. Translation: CAWSQGPSSYGYTF. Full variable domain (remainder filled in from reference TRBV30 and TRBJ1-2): SQTIHQWPATLVQPVGSPLSLECTVEGTSNPNLYWYRQAAGRGLQLLFYSVGIGQISSEVPQNLSASRPQDRQFILSSKKLLLSDSGFYLCAWSQGPSSYGYTFGSGTRLTVV.

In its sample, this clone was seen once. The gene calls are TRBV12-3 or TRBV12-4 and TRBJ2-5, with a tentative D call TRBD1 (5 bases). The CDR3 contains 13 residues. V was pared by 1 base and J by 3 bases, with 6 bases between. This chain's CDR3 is CASSLGQKETQYF. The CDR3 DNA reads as TGTGCCAGCAGTTTAGGACAGAAAGAGACCCAGTACTTC.

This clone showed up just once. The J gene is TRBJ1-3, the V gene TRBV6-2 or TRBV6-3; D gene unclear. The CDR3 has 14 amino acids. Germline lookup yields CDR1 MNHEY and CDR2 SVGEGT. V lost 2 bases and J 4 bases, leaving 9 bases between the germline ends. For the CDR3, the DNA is TGTGCCAGCAGTTACGACACTGAAGGAAACACCATATATTTT. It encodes CASSYDTEGNTIYF.